This T cell receptor (beta chain) was recovered during a study of blood T cell repertoires in COVID-19. The germline gives CDR1 SGHKS, CDR2 YYEKEE (reference sequence). V was shortened by 4 bases and J by 0 bases, with 10 bases between the two germline ends. This CDR3 region has 14 residues. Libraries were prepared by immunoSEQ multiplex PCR; TCRdb keeps only in-frame clonotypes and omits some of them. The profile covers 250,000 to 300,000 clones, with about 85% appearing a single time and around 3.6% taken by the ten largest. Input material: peripheral blood. This sequence originates from a man younger than 30 with active or convalescent COVID-19. The rearrangement uses TRBV5-5 and TRBJ1-2; D uncertain. The CDR3 protein is CASSQSRANYGYTF. CDR3 coding DNA: TGTGCCAGCAGCCAGAGCCGGGCTAACTATGGCTACACCTTC.